This T cell receptor (beta chain) originates from a study of blood T cell repertoires in COVID-19. Original data processing: The assay estimated nucleated cells by amplifying reference gene primers. Clones were sequenced by immunoSEQ multiplex PCR, and TCRdb holds only the in-frame ones, with some missing. That table is the source of V, J and clone size, and D and trimming were worked out from the DNA. The table has about 180,000 clones, around 83% seen once. The specimen sequenced was peripheral blood. This clonotype was sampled from a woman younger than 45 with active or convalescent COVID-19.

The CDR3 DNA reads TGTGCCAGCAGCTCTGACTTCTACGAGCAGTACTTC. Its translation: CASSSDFYEQYF. The chain is built from TRBV7-2 and TRBJ2-7, with no clear D. The V gene lost 4 bases and the J gene lost 3 bases, with 7 bases spanning the gap. The CDR3 covers 12 residues. Per the germline V gene, CDR1 is SGHTA and CDR2 is FQGNSA.